This record concerns one T cell receptor beta chain sequence. Its cognate antigen is unknown. This sample stems from a study of cytomegalovirus exposure and HLA in healthy donors. Study conclusions and caveats: Despite most TCR sequences being rare, some public TCRs occurred in many donors. Presence/absence analysis assumed near-uniform sequencing depth across donors. Cytomegalovirus-associated TCR beta chains were listed, numbering around 150. Later, an analysis found that common viral pathogens appeared to be linked with several of the most significant clusters.

The CDR3 sequence is 13 residues long. The germline gives CDR1 SGDLS, CDR2 YYNGEE. Trimming pared 4 bases from V and 7 bases from J, leaving 11 bases between. Primers for the PCR totalled 60 Vbeta and 13 Jbeta. Generated by immunoSEQ multiplex PCR, the TCRdb table keeps only in-frame clones and is missing some. The sample lists roughly 200,000 clones; approximately 84% were seen once. Specimen: PBMCs. This receptor was identified in a female donor in good health and CMV-seronegative. The chain links TRBV9 to TRBJ2-2; D may be TRBD2 (5 bases). The CDR3 nucleotides are TGTGCCAGCAGCTTTCGTCGGGGCGGGGAGCTGTTTTTT. It specifies CASSFRRGGELFF. The whole variable domain, filled in from reference TRBV9 and TRBJ2-2, reads DSGVTQTPKHLITATGQRVTLRCSPRSGDLSVYWYQQSLDQGLQFLIQYYNGEERAKGNILERFSAQQFPDLHSELNLSSLELGDSALYFCASSFRRGGELFFGEGSRLTVL.